A selection of T cell receptor beta chains follows, all from one sample in a study of T cell responses to AZD1222 COVID-19 vaccine. Sequenced by immunoSEQ multiplex PCR; TCRdb stores in-frame clones only, minus some. The repertoire holds fewer than 120,000 clones, with about 87% as singletons. Source: peripheral blood, taken on day 0 of AZD1222 vaccination. These receptors all come from an adult in good health. The CDR3 runs from the conserved cysteine through the conserved F or W.

v_call: TRBV27
j_call: TRBJ1-5
cdr3_aa: CASSFQGAGSNQPQHF

v_call: TRBV27
j_call: TRBJ2-7
cdr3_aa: CASSLSGRPPKSYEQYF

v_call: TRBV6-1
j_call: TRBJ1-4
cdr3_aa: CASSEIIEAGLQEKLFF

v_call: TRBV2
j_call: TRBJ1-5
cdr3_aa: CASSLGAGYSNQPQHF

v_call: TRBV6-2/TRBV6-3
j_call: TRBJ1-4
cdr3_aa: CASSYDWQEKLFF

v_call: TRBV10-2
j_call: TRBJ1-6
cdr3_aa: CASSPGPSFSYNSPLHF

v_call: TRBV5-1
j_call: TRBJ1-2
cdr3_aa: CASSFQAGTGYTF

v_call: TRBV27
j_call: TRBJ1-2
cdr3_aa: CASSLGTGFPNNYGYTF

v_call: TRBV5-1
j_call: TRBJ2-2
cdr3_aa: CASSHAQGGRTGELFF

v_call: TRBV19
j_call: TRBJ2-3
cdr3_aa: CASSIGKGATDTQYF

v_call: TRBV5-1
j_call: TRBJ2-7
cdr3_aa: CASSLVTGVRDEQYF

v_call: TRBV5-5
j_call: TRBJ2-7
cdr3_aa: CASSLTSLSYEQYF

v_call: TRBV2
j_call: TRBJ1-2
cdr3_aa: CASSRDRDDGYTF

v_call: TRBV27
j_call: TRBJ1-5
cdr3_aa: CASSSHSAQKNQPQHF

v_call: TRBV7-9
j_call: TRBJ1-1
cdr3_aa: CASSFRNTEAFF

v_call: TRBV7-9
j_call: TRBJ2-1
cdr3_aa: CASSLLARTGGIYNEQFF

v_call: TRBV19
j_call: TRBJ1-6
cdr3_aa: CASSEGDSPLHF

v_call: TRBV29-1
j_call: TRBJ1-2
cdr3_aa: CSVALDRGLYGYTF

v_call: TRBV5-1
j_call: TRBJ1-1
cdr3_aa: CASSLVQGLNTEAFF

v_call: TRBV7-9
j_call: TRBJ1-1
cdr3_aa: CASSTSSRANTEAFF

v_call: TRBV7-9
j_call: TRBJ1-1
cdr3_aa: CASHAGTLEAFF

v_call: TRBV24-1
j_call: TRBJ1-2
cdr3_aa: CATSAQGARGYTF

v_call: TRBV30
j_call: TRBJ1-5
cdr3_aa: CACDQGQQQPQHF

v_call: TRBV6-5
j_call: TRBJ2-1
cdr3_aa: CASSYETRALGEQFF

v_call: TRBV5-1
j_call: TRBJ1-6
cdr3_aa: CASSLEGQSNSPLHF

v_call: TRBV6-5
j_call: TRBJ1-1
cdr3_aa: CASWTDMNTEAFF

v_call: TRBV10-1
j_call: TRBJ2-3
cdr3_aa: CASSEMVAGATRDTQYF

v_call: TRBV6-1
j_call: TRBJ2-5
cdr3_aa: CASSEFRQETQYF

v_call: TRBV2
j_call: TRBJ1-2
cdr3_aa: CASSEARGESNYGYTF

v_call: TRBV5-1
j_call: TRBJ2-7
cdr3_aa: CASSPAGSSYEQYF

v_call: TRBV3-1/TRBV3-2
j_call: TRBJ1-6
cdr3_aa: CASRGTGGTSPLHF

v_call: TRBV27
j_call: TRBJ2-1
cdr3_aa: CASRTGQVGNEQFF

v_call: TRBV7-9
j_call: TRBJ2-3
cdr3_aa: CASSPPGEGADTQYF

v_call: TRBV5-1
j_call: TRBJ1-2
cdr3_aa: CASSSLDGSVEGYTF

v_call: TRBV30
j_call: TRBJ1-2
cdr3_aa: CAWSVLGYGYTF

v_call: TRBV5-1
j_call: TRBJ2-2
cdr3_aa: CASTAGGAFTGELFF

v_call: TRBV11-3
j_call: TRBJ2-7
cdr3_aa: CASSKGHSSSYEQYF

v_call: TRBV29-1
j_call: TRBJ1-2
cdr3_aa: CSVDTGLIGYGYTF

v_call: TRBV10-1
j_call: TRBJ1-1
cdr3_aa: CASSDGQGPTEAFF

v_call: TRBV7-6
j_call: TRBJ1-1
cdr3_aa: CASSRPGAADTEAFF

v_call: TRBV12-3/TRBV12-4
j_call: TRBJ1-1
cdr3_aa: CASSLGVGTEAFF

v_call: TRBV10-2
j_call: TRBJ1-2
cdr3_aa: CASSESGNYGYTF

v_call: TRBV9
j_call: TRBJ2-1
cdr3_aa: CASSVTSGAYNEQFF

v_call: TRBV4-1
j_call: TRBJ1-4
cdr3_aa: CASSAGPGSEKLFF

v_call: TRBV19
j_call: TRBJ1-4
cdr3_aa: CASRRNEKLFF

v_call: TRBV4-1
j_call: TRBJ1-2
cdr3_aa: CASSQGEAGSYGYTF

v_call: TRBV2
j_call: TRBJ2-2
cdr3_aa: CASALTTSGAGELFF

v_call: TRBV20-1
j_call: TRBJ2-7
cdr3_aa: CSASEIAGIAYEQYF

v_call: TRBV10-3
j_call: TRBJ2-1
cdr3_aa: CAISAGQLYNEQFF

v_call: TRBV15
j_call: TRBJ1-1
cdr3_aa: CATSSLQGEGTEAFF

v_call: TRBV5-1
j_call: TRBJ1-1
cdr3_aa: CASTPGTGGTEAFF